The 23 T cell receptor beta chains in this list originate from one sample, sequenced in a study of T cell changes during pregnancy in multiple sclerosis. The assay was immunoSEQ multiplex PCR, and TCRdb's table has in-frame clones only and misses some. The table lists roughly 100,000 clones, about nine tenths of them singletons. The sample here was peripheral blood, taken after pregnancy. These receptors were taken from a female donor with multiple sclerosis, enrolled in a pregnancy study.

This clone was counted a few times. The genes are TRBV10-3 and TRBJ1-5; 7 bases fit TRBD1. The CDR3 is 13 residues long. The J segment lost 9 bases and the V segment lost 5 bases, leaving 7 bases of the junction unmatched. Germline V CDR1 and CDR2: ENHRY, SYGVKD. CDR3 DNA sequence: TGTGCCATCAGTTCACAGGGGCCTCGGCCCCAGCATTTT. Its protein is CAISSQGPRPQHF.

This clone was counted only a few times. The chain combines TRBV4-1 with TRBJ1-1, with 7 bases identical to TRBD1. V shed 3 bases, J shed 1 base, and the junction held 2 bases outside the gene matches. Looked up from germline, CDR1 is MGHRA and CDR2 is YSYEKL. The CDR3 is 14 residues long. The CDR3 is CASSHGTANTEAFF. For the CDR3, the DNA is TGCGCCAGCAGCCACGGGACAGCGAACACTGAAGCTTTCTTT.

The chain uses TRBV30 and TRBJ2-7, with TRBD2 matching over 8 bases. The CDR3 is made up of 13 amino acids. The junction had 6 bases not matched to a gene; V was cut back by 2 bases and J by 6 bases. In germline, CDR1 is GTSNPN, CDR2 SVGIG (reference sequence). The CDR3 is CAWSKVTSGEQYF. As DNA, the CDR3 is TGTGCCTGGAGTAAAGTAACTAGCGGCGAGCAGTACTTC.

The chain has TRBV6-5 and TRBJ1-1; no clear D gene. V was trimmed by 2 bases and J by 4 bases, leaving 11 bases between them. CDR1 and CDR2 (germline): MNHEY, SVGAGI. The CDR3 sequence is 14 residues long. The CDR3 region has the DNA TGTGCCAGCAGTTACACGGGTGGCGCCACTGAAGCTTTCTTT. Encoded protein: CASSYTGGATEAFF.

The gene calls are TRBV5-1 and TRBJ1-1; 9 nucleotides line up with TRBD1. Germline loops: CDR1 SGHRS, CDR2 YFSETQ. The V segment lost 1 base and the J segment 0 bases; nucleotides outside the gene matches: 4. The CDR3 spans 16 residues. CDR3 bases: TGCGCCAGCAGCTTGAAAGGGACAGGGTTGAACACTGAAGCTTTCTTT. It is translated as CASSLKGTGLNTEAFF. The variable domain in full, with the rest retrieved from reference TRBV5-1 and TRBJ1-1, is KAGVTQTPRYLIKTRGQQVTLSCSPISGHRSVSWYQQTPGQGLQFLFEYFSETQRNKGNFPGRFSGRQFSNSRSEMNVSTLELGDSALYLCASSLKGTGLNTEAFFGQGTRLTVV.

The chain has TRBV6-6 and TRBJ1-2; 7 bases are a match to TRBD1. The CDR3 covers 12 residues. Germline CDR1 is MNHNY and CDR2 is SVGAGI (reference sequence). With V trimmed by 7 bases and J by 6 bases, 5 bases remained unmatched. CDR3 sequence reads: CASTLDRDGYTF. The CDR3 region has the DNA TGTGCCAGCACTCTCGACAGGGATGGCTACACCTTC.

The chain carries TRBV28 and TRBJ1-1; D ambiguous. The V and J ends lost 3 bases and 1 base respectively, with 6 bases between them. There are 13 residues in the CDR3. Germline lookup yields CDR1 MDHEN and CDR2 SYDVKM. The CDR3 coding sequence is TGTGCCAGCAGTTTCCGGAGGAACACTGAAGCTTTCTTT. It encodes CASSFRRNTEAFF.

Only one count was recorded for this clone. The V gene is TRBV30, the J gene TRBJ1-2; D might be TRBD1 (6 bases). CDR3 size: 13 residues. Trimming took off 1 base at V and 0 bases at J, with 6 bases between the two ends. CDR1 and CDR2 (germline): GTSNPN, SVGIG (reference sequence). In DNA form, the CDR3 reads TGTGCCTGGAGTGCAGGGGCTAACTATGGCTACACCTTC. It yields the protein CAWSAGANYGYTF.

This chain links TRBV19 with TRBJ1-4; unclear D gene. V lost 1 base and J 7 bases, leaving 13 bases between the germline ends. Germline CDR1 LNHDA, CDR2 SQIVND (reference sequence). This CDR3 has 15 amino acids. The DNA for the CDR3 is TGTGCCAGTAGTATAGGTGCAGGTGGGCGTGAAAAACTGTTTTTT. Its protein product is CASSIGAGGREKLFF.

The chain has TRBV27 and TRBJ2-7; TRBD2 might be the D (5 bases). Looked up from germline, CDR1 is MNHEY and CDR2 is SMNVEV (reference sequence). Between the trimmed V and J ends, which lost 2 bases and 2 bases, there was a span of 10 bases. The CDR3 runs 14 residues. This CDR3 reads CASSLADSTYEQYF. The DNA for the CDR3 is TGTGCCAGCAGTTTAGCGGACTCTACCTACGAGCAGTACTTC.

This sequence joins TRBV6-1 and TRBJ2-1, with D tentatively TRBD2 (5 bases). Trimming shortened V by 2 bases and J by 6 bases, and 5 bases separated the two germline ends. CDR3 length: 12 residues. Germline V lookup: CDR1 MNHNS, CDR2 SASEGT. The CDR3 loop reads CASSELANEQFF. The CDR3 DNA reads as TGTGCCAGCAGTGAACTAGCCAATGAGCAGTTCTTC.

In nucleotides, the CDR3 is TGCGCCAGCAGCCAAGACCTATCCGGGACAGGGTATGAAAAACTGTTTTTT. Translated, it gives CASSQDLSGTGYEKLFF. The V and J genes are TRBV4-1 and TRBJ1-4, with 9 positions matching TRBD1. Trimming took 0 bases from V and 6 from J; bases not matched to a gene: 8. Per the germline V gene, CDR1 is MGHRA and CDR2 is YSYEKL. The CDR3 is made up of 17 amino acids.

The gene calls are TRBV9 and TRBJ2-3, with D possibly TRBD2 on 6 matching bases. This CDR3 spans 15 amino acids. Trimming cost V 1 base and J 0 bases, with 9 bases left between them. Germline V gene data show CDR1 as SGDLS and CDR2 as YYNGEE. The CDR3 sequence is CASSVSSGSTDTQYF. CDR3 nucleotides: TGTGCCAGCAGCGTAAGTAGCGGCAGCACAGATACGCAGTATTTT.

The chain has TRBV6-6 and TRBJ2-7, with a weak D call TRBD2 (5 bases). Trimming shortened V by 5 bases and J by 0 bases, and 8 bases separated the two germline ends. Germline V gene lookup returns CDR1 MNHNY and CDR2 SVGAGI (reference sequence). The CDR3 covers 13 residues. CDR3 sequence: CASSVAFSYEQYF. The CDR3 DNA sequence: TGTGCCAGCAGTGTAGCGTTCTCCTACGAGCAGTACTTC.

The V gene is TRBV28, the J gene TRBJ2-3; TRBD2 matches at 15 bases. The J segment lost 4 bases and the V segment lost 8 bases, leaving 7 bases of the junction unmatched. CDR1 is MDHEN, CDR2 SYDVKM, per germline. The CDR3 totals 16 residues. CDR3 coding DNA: TGTGCCAGCGAGGGACTAGCGGGAGGCAGACCAGATACGCAGTATTTT. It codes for CASEGLAGGRPDTQYF. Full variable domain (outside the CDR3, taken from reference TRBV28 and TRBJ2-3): DVKVTQSSRYLVKRTGEKVFLECVQDMDHENMFWYRQDPGLGLRLIYFSYDVKMKEKGDIPEGYSVSREKKERFSLILESASTNQTSMYLCASEGLAGGRPDTQYFGPGTRLTVL.

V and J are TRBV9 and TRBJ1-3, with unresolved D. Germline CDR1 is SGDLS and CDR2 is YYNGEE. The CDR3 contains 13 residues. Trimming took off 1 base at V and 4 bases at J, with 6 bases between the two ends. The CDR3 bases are TGTGCCAGCAGCGTAAAGACAGGAAACACCATATATTTT. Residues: CASSVKTGNTIYF. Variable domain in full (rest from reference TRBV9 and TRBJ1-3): DSGVTQTPKHLITATGQRVTLRCSPRSGDLSVYWYQQSLDQGLQFLIQYYNGEERAKGNILERFSAQQFPDLHSELNLSSLELGDSALYFCASSVKTGNTIYFGEGSWLTVV.

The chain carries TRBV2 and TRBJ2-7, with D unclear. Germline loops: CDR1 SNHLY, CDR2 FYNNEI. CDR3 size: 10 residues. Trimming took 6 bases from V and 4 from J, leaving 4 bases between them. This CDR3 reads CASRSYEQYF. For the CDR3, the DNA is TGTGCCAGCAGATCATACGAGCAGTACTTC.

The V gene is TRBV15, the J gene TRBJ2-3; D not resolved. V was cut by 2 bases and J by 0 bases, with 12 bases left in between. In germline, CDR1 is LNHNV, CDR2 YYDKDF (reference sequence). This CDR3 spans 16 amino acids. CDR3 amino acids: CATSRTLRGSTDTQYF. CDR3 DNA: TGTGCCACCAGCAGAACCCTCCGCGGCAGCACAGATACGCAGTATTTT.

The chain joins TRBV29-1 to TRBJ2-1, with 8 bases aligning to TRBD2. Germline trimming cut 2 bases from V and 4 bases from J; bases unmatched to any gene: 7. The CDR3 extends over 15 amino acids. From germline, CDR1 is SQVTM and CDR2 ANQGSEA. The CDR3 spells CSVESLASGYNEQFF. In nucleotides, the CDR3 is TGCAGCGTTGAAAGCCTAGCTAGCGGGTACAATGAGCAGTTCTTC.

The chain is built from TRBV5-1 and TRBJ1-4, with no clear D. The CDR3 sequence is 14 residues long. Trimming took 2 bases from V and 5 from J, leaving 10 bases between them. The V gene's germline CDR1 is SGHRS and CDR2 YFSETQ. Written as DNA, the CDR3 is TGCGCCAGCAGCTTCCGAGGGCTAAATGAAAAACTGTTTTTT. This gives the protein CASSFRGLNEKLFF.

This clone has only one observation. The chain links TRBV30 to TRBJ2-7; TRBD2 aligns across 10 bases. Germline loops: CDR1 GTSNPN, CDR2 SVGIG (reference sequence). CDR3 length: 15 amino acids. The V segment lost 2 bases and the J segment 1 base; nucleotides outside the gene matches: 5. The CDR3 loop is CAWSPGLAASYEQYF. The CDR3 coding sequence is TGTGCCTGGAGTCCCGGACTAGCGGCTTCCTACGAGCAGTACTTC.

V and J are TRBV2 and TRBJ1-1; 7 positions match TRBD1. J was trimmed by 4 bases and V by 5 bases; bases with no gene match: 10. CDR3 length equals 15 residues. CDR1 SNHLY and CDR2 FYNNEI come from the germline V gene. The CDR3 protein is CASSSGQADLTEAFF. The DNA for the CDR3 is TGTGCCAGCAGTTCCGGACAGGCTGACCTCACTGAAGCTTTCTTT.

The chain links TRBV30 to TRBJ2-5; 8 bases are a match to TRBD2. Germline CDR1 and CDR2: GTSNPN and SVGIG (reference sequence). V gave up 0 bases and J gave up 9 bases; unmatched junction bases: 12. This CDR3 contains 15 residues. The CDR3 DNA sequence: TGTGCCTGGAGTGTACCGCGAACAGCGGGGGCGGCCCAGTACTTC. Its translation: CAWSVPRTAGAAQYF.